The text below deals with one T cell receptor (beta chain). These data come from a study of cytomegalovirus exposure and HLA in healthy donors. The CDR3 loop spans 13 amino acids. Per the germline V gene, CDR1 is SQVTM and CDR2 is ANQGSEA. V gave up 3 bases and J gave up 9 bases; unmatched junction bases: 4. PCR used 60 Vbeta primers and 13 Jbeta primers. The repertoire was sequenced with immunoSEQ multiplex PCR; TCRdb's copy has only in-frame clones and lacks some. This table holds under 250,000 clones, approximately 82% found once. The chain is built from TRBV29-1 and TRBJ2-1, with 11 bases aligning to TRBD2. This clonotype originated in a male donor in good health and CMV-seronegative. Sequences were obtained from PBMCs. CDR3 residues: CSVDSGRAGEQFF. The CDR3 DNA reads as TGCAGCGTTGATAGCGGGAGGGCTGGTGAGCAGTTCTTC.